The 18 T cell receptor beta chains reported below all come from one sample, sequenced in a study of blood T cell repertoires in COVID-19. Method: immunoSEQ multiplex PCR; TCRdb's copy keeps in-frame clones and lacks some. The top ten hold just under 2% of the sample, which has 150,000 to 200,000 clones, approximately 95% seen once. The sequenced sample consisted of peripheral blood. The receptor set was obtained from a woman aged 55-69 years with COVID-19, enrolled during active disease.

This clone is a singleton in its sample. The gene calls are TRBV5-6 and TRBJ2-1; TRBD1 matches 8 bases. CDR1 is SGHDT, CDR2 YYEEEE, per germline. This CDR3 is 18 amino acids long. The ends lost 0 bases at V and 11 bases at J; junction bases unmatched: 19. The CDR3 sequence: CASSLAGQGPPFHAKQFF. The CDR3 region has the DNA TGTGCCAGCAGCTTGGCCGGACAGGGTCCCCCCTTCCATGCCAAGCAGTTCTTC.

The V gene is TRBV11-1, the J gene TRBJ2-7; D is possibly TRBD2 (6 bases). CDR3 length: 16 amino acids. Germline loops: CDR1 SGHAT, CDR2 FQDESV (reference sequence). V was cut by 5 bases and J by 0 bases, with 17 bases left in between. CDR3 residues: CASSRSRGGGSYEQYF. The CDR3 nucleotides read TGTGCCAGCAGCCGTTCGCGGGGCGGAGGCTCCTACGAGCAGTACTTC. The complete variable domain, with remaining parts taken from reference TRBV11-1 and TRBJ2-7, reads EAEVAQSPRYKITEKSQAVAFWCDPISGHATLYWYRQILGQGPELLVQFQDESVVDDSQLPKDRFSAERLKGVDSTLKIQPAELGDSAMYLCASSRSRGGGSYEQYFGPGTRLTVT.

This chain links TRBV7-2 with TRBJ1-5, with D hard to call. Germline CDR1 reads SGHTA; CDR2 reads FQGNSA. V gave up 5 bases and J gave up 4 bases, with 12 bases separating them. This CDR3 spans 14 amino acids. The CDR3 here is CASSHGMRNQPQHF. The CDR3 coding sequence is TGTGCCAGCAGCCACGGGATGAGGAATCAGCCCCAGCATTTT.

This clone occurred once. The chain recombines TRBV6-5 with TRBJ1-6, with 9 bases identical to TRBD1. The CDR3 is 15 amino acids. The germline V gene has CDR1 MNHEY and CDR2 SVGAGI. The V segment lost 2 bases and the J segment 8 bases; nucleotides outside the gene matches: 4. The CDR3 DNA is TGTGCCAGCAGTTACGAACAGGGGGCAGATTCACCCCTCCACTTT. It is translated as CASSYEQGADSPLHF.

The chain links TRBV5-3 to TRBJ1-5; D possibly corresponds to TRBD1 (5 bases). TRBV5-3 is treated as an ORF (open reading frame) with a function not yet certain. V lost 2 bases and J 5 bases, leaving 20 bases between the germline ends. This CDR3 spans 17 amino acids. CDR3 DNA sequence: TGTGCCAGAAGCTTAGAGACAGCCTGGGGTCCTGATCAGCCCCAGCATTTT. Protein sequence: CARSLETAWGPDQPQHF.

The chain couples TRBV5-6 to TRBJ1-2; no clear D gene. Trimming removed 5 bases from V and 3 bases from J, with 11 bases in between. This CDR3 region has 13 residues. Germline-derived CDR1 and CDR2 are SGHDT and YYEEEE. The CDR3 sequence is CASSSDTDYGYTF. CDR3 bases: TGTGCCAGCAGTTCCGACACGGACTATGGCTACACCTTC.

This chain links TRBV5-1 with TRBJ2-2; 9 bases align to TRBD2. The germline V gene encodes CDR1 SGHRS and CDR2 YFSETQ. The V and J ends lost 2 bases and 5 bases, in that order; junction bases with no gene match: 13. The CDR3 extends over 18 amino acids. In nucleotides, the CDR3 is TGCGCCAGCAGCTTCGGACTCGCGGGGGGGCCGGATACCGGGGAGCTGTTTTTT. This gives the protein CASSFGLAGGPDTGELFF.

V usage is TRBV5-1 and J usage is TRBJ1-1, with 7 bases fitting TRBD1. CDR1 is SGHRS and CDR2 is YFSETQ in the germline V gene. V lost 1 base to trimming and J lost 8 bases; unmatched junction nucleotides: 2. CDR3 length: 12 amino acids. Written as DNA, the CDR3 is TGCGCCAGCAGCTTGCAGGGGGGAGAAGCTTTCTTT. Its translation is CASSLQGGEAFF.

The rearrangement joins TRBV11-2 to TRBJ1-3; D gene ambiguous. V shed 3 bases and J shed 2 bases, with 8 bases lying between them. The germline V gene has CDR1 SGHAT and CDR2 FQNNGV. CDR3 length: 14 residues. CDR3 in amino acids: CASSLRAAGNTIYF. Here the CDR3 DNA reads TGTGCCAGCAGCTTGAGGGCTGCTGGAAACACCATATATTTT.

This chain uses TRBV5-4 with TRBJ2-1; 14 bases align to TRBD2. Germline V gives CDR1 SGHNT, CDR2 YYREEE (reference sequence). This CDR3 spans 13 amino acids. Germline trimming cut 8 bases from V and 7 bases from J; bases unmatched to any gene: 2. CDR3 DNA sequence: TGTGCCAGTGGACTAGCGGGGGGTAATGAGCAGTTCTTC. Amino acids: CASGLAGGNEQFF.

The chain joins TRBV4-1 to TRBJ2-2; no definite D call. The V end was cut by 3 bases, the J end by 0 bases, with 14 bases between. The CDR3 is 17 amino acids. In germline, CDR1 is MGHRA, CDR2 YSYEKL. The CDR3 DNA reads TGCGCCAGCAGCCACAAGCTAGGATTGACGAACACCGGGGAGCTGTTTTTT. Its translation: CASSHKLGLTNTGELFF.

The rearrangement joins TRBV3-1 (or the pseudogene TRBV3-2) to TRBJ2-7; D unresolved. V was pared by 0 bases and J by 3 bases, with 12 bases between. This CDR3 is 15 amino acids long. Per the germline V gene, CDR1 is LGHDT and CDR2 is YNNKEL (reference sequence). The CDR3 DNA reads as TGTGCCAGCAGCCAAGATACGCAGGAACTCTACGAGCAGTACTTC. Its translation is CASSQDTQELYEQYF.

The V and J genes are TRBV5-6 and TRBJ1-5; D gene uncertain. The germline V and J ends were trimmed by 2 bases and 11 bases, with 14 bases remaining between them. Germline lookup yields CDR1 SGHDT and CDR2 YYEEEE. The CDR3 is made up of 13 amino acids. The chain's CDR3 is CASSLFRGPTQHF. CDR3 coding DNA: TGTGCCAGCAGCTTATTCCGCGGGCCTACCCAGCATTTT.

CDR3 protein: CASSSRTGATNEKLFF. The CDR3 DNA reads as TGTGCCAGTAGTAGCAGAACAGGGGCAACTAATGAAAAACTGTTTTTT. This chain links TRBV19 with TRBJ1-4, with TRBD1 matching over 7 bases. This CDR3 has 16 amino acids. Germline V CDR1 and CDR2: LNHDA, SQIVND (reference sequence). The J segment lost 0 bases and the V segment lost 4 bases, leaving 5 bases of the junction unmatched.

V is TRBV19 and J is TRBJ1-2; TRBD1 is a possible D gene (6 bases). Germline V gives CDR1 LNHDA, CDR2 SQIVND (reference sequence). CDR3 length equals 17 residues. V was trimmed by 9 bases and J by 3 bases, leaving 26 bases between them. CDR3 protein: CASQEYFQGRRYYGYTF. CDR3 coding DNA: TGTGCCAGCCAAGAGTATTTCCAGGGGCGTCGATACTATGGCTACACCTTC.

The chain recombines TRBV10-3 with TRBJ1-2; D not resolved. CDR1 is ENHRY and CDR2 is SYGVKD in the germline V gene. The V and J ends lost 6 bases and 0 bases respectively, with 20 bases between them. CDR3 length: 17 residues. The DNA for the CDR3 is TGTGCCATCAGCTTGATCGGAGAGGGAGAGGCTAACTATGGCTACACCTTC. Translating gives CAISLIGEGEANYGYTF.

The sample holds a few counts of this clone. The J gene is TRBJ2-1, the V gene TRBV7-6; D is perhaps TRBD1 (5 bases). The germline V and J ends were trimmed by 1 base and 0 bases, with 7 bases remaining between them. The CDR3 sequence is 15 residues long. The germline V gene has CDR1 SGHVS and CDR2 FNYEAQ. CDR3 sequence: CASSLDRGSYNEQFF. As DNA, the CDR3 is TGTGCCAGCAGCTTAGATAGGGGCTCCTACAATGAGCAGTTCTTC.

To note about this clone: One end of the junction varies from germline; a read error may be responsible. The rearrangement links TRBV13 to TRBJ2-3; D possibly corresponds to TRBD2 (6 bases). The CDR3 is 14 amino acids. The germline V gene has CDR1 PRHDT and CDR2 FYEKMQ (reference sequence). The CDR3 DNA reads as TGTGCCAGCAGCATAGGGAGGCGCACAGATACGCAGTATTTT. It specifies CASSIGRRTDTQYF.